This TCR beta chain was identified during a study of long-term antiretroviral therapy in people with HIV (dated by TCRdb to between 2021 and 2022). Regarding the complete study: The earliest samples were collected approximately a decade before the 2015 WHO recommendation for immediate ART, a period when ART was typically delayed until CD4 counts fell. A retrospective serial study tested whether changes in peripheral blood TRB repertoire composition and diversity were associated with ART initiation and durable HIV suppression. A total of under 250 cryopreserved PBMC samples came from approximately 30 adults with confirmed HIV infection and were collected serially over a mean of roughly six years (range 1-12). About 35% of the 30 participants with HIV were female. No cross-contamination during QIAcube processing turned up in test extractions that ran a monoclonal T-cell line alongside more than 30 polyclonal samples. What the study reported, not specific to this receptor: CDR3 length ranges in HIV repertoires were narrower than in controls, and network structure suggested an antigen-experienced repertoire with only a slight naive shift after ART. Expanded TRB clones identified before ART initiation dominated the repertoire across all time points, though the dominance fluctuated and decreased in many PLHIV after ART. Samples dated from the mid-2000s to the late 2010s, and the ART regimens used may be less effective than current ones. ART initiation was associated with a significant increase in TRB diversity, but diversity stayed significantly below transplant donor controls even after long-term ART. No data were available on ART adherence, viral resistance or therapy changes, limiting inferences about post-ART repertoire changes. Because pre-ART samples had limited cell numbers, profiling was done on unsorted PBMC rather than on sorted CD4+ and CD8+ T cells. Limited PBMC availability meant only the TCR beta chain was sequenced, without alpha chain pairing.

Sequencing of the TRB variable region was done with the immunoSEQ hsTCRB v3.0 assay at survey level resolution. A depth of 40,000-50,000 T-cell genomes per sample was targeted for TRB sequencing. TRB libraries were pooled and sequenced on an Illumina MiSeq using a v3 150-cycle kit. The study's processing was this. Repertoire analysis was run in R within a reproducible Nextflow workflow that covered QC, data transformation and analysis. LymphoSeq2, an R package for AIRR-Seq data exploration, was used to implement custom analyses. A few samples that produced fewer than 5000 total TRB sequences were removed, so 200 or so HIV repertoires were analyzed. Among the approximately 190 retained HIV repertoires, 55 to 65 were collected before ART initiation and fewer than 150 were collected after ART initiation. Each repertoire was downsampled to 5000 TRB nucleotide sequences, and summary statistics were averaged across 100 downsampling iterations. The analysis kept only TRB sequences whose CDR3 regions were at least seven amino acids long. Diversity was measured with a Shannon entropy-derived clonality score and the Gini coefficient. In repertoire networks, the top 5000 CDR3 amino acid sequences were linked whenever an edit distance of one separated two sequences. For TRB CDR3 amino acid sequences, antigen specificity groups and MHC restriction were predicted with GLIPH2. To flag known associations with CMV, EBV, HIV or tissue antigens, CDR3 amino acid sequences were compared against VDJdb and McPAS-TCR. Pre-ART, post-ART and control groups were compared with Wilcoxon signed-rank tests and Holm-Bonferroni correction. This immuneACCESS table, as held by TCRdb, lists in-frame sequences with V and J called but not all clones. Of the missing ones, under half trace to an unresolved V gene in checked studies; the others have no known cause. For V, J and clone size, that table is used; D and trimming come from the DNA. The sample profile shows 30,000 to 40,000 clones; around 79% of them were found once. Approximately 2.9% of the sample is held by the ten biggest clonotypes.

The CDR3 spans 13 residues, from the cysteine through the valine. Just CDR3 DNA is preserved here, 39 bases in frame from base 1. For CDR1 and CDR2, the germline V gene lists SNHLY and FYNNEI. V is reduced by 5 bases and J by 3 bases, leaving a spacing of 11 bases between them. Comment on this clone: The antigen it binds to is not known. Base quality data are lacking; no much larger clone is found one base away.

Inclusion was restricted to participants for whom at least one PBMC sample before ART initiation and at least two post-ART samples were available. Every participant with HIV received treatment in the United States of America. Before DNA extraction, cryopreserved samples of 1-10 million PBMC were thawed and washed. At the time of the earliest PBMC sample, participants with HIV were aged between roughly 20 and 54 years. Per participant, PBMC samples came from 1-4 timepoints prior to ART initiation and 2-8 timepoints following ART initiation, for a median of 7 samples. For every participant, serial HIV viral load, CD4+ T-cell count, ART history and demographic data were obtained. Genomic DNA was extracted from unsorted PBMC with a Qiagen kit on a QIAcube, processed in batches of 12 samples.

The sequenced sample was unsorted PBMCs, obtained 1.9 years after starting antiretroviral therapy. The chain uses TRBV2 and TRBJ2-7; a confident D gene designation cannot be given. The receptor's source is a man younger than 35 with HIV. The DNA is TGTGCCAGCAGTTATCAACGGCTCTACGAGCAGTACGTC. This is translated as CASSYQRLYEQYV.